The 8 T cell receptor beta chains given below trace back to one sample, sequenced in a study of T-cell memory formation after mild COVID-19. TCRdb reprocessed the 5' RACE reads with MiXCR, giving one entry per CDR3 protein. The table records 540,000 or so distinct CDR3 sequences, around 21% of them present only once. What was sequenced was PBMCs or a T cell subset sorted from them (not recorded which). The source of these receptors is an adult woman who had mild COVID-19 (a few samples of this study predate the infection). Cell type and time point are not known.

This clonotype was counted a few times. The V and J genes are TRBV10-3 and TRBJ2-1; the match to TRBD1 covers 9 bases. There are 13 residues in the CDR3. V was pared by 7 bases and J by 4 bases, with 2 bases of the junction left unmatched. Germline CDR1 is ENHRY and CDR2 is SYGVKD. CDR3 nucleotides: TGTGCCATCATGGGACAGGGATACAATGAGCAGTTCTTC. This encodes CAIMGQGYNEQFF.

This clonotype was picked up a small number of times. CDR3 nucleotides: TGCGCCAGCAGCTCCTCACAGGGGATCTCCTACGAGCAGTACTTC. This codes for CASSSSQGISYEQYF. This rearrangement joins TRBV5-1 to TRBJ2-7; TRBD1 agrees at 7 bases. This CDR3 region has 15 residues. Germline CDR1 is SGHRS and CDR2 is YFSETQ. J was trimmed by 0 bases and V by 3 bases; bases with no gene match: 6.

There are many counts of this clonotype. The chain carries TRBV5-1 and TRBJ1-1, with D perhaps TRBD1 (6 bases). The CDR3 has 18 amino acids. The V end lost 2 bases, the J end lost 0 bases, and 20 bases lay between the germline ends. Germline V CDR1 and CDR2: SGHRS, YFSETQ. CDR3 amino acids: CASSFRGPEPTLNTEAFF. DNA of the CDR3: TGCGCCAGCAGCTTTCGGGGGCCAGAACCGACCTTGAACACTGAAGCTTTCTTT.

J is TRBJ1-5 and V is TRBV12-3 or TRBV12-4, with D maybe TRBD1 (5 bases). The CDR3 contains 12 residues. The germline V and J ends were trimmed by 6 bases and 4 bases, with 7 bases remaining between them. In DNA form, the CDR3 reads TGTGCCAGCAGCCGACAGAATCAGCCCCAGCATTTT. Translating it yields CASSRQNQPQHF.

This clonotype occurred a few times. The rearrangement links TRBV28 to TRBJ2-1, with 9 bases matching TRBD1. Germline CDR1 reads MDHEN; CDR2 reads SYDVKM. The CDR3 loop spans 13 amino acids. V lost 6 bases to trimming and J lost 10 bases; unmatched junction nucleotides: 7. This chain's CDR3 is CASRIQGAWEQFF. DNA of the CDR3: TGTGCCAGCAGGATACAGGGGGCGTGGGAGCAGTTCTTC. Filled out from reference TRBV28 and TRBJ2-1, the complete variable domain reads DVKVTQSSRYLVKRTGEKVFLECVQDMDHENMFWYRQDPGLGLRLIYFSYDVKMKEKGDIPEGYSVSREKKERFSLILESASTNQTSMYLCASRIQGAWEQFFGPGTRLTVL.

The table lists this clonotype with a few counts. This rearrangement joins TRBV5-8 to TRBJ2-3, with no clear D. CDR3 size: 15 residues. Trimming removed 2 bases from V and 4 bases from J, with 14 bases in between. The V gene's germline CDR1 is SGHTS and CDR2 YDEGEE. The CDR3 is CASSFVRAGADTQYF. DNA of the CDR3: TGTGCCAGCAGCTTTGTCCGGGCTGGGGCAGATACGCAGTATTTT. Drawing the rest from reference TRBV5-8 and TRBJ2-3, the complete variable domain is EAGVTQSPTHLIKTRGQQATLRCSPISGHTSVYWYQQALGLGLQFLLWYDEGEERNRGNFPPRFSGRQFPNYSSELNVNALELEDSALYLCASSFVRAGADTQYFGPGTRLTVL.

Only a few counts were recorded for this clonotype. As DNA, the CDR3 is TGTGCCAGCAGTTACTCCGGGACTAGCGGATACTACGAGCAGTACTTC. Translating gives CASSYSGTSGYYEQYF. The chain employs TRBV6-2 or TRBV6-3 and TRBJ2-7; 11 nucleotides align to TRBD2. CDR1 MNHEY and CDR2 SVGEGT come from the germline V gene. The V gene end was trimmed by 0 bases and the J gene end by 3 bases; junction bases not matched to a gene: 4. There are 16 residues in the CDR3.

The V call is TRBV20-1, the J call TRBJ1-6, with 9 nucleotides matching TRBD1. Germline CDR1 DFQATT, CDR2 SNEGSKA (reference sequence). The CDR3 is 15 amino acids. V trimming: 5 bases; J trimming: 7 bases; junction bases outside the gene matches: 9. The CDR3 sequence: CSASPPGQGNSPLHF. CDR3 sequence (DNA): TGCAGTGCTTCTCCCCCGGGACAGGGAAATTCACCCCTCCACTTT.